This is a list of T cell receptor beta chains from one sample in a study of T cell responses to AZD1222 COVID-19 vaccine. TCRdb's table, derived via immunoSEQ multiplex PCR, lists solely in-frame clones and lacks some. The repertoire holds some 120,000 clones, with approximately 85% as singletons. Sequenced material: peripheral blood, taken 28 days after the second AZD1222 dose. Source of these receptors: an adult who received the AZD1222 COVID-19 vaccine. CDR3s include the opening cysteine and the closing phenylalanine or tryptophan. A D gene is named only where the DNA matches it firmly. Not all rows give a size; the values are once, few, many and, for expanded clones, a class.

V gene	J gene	D gene	clone size	CDR3 DNA	CDR3 protein
TRBV6-5	TRBJ2-5	TRBD1	NA	TGTGCCAGCCGGGACAGGCCCAACCAAGAGACCCAGTACTTC	CASRDRPNQETQYF
TRBV5-4	TRBJ1-2	NA	NA	TGTGCCAGCAGCACTGGGAGAGACAAGAACTATGGCTACACCTTC	CASSTGRDKNYGYTF
TRBV7-9	TRBJ1-1	NA	few	TGTGCCAGCAGCTTACGGACTAGACAGAACACTGAAGCTTTCTTT	CASSLRTRQNTEAFF
TRBV6-1	TRBJ2-2	NA	NA	TGTGCCAGCAGTGAGCGGTGGGGCGGGGAGCTGTTTTTT	CASSERWGGELFF
TRBV3-1/TRBV3-2	TRBJ1-2	NA	NA	TGTGCCAGCAGCCGCACAACTCGTACTTATGGCTACACCTTC	CASSRTTRTYGYTF
TRBV19	TRBJ1-1	TRBD1	NA	TGTGCCAGTAGTATGGGACAGGGGTTCGCTGAAGCTTTCTTT	CASSMGQGFAEAFF
TRBV3-1/TRBV3-2	TRBJ1-2	NA	few	TGTGCCAGCAGCCTCGCCGTTCGGTCTCTGGATGGCTACACCTTC	CASSLAVRSLDGYTF
TRBV5-1	TRBJ1-1	NA	NA	TGCGCCAGCAGCTTGGTTTCCGGGAACACTGAAGCTTTCTTT	CASSLVSGNTEAFF
TRBV29-1	TRBJ2-3	TRBD2	NA	TGCAGCGGGCGGGGGGGCCCAGATACGCAGTATTTT	CSGRGGPDTQYF
TRBV5-8	TRBJ2-7	NA	NA	TGTGCCAGCAGCTTGGGATCGGCAGCCCCCTACGAGCAGTACTTC	CASSLGSAAPYEQYF
TRBV7-9	TRBJ2-3	TRBD1	NA	TGTGCCAGCAGCTACGACAGGGAGACAGATACGCAGTATTTT	CASSYDRETDTQYF
TRBV7-9	TRBJ2-3	NA	NA	TGTGCCAGCAGCTTAGTCGGGGGATACACAGATACGCAGTATTTT	CASSLVGGYTDTQYF
TRBV7-2	TRBJ1-1	NA	NA	TGTGCCAGCAGCCGGGCCGATGAGGGCATGAACACTGAAGCTTTCTTT	CASSRADEGMNTEAFF
TRBV7-2	TRBJ1-5	NA	few	TGTGCCAGCAGGGGTTCACACAATCAGCCCCAGCATTTT	CASRGSHNQPQHF
TRBV5-4	TRBJ2-7	NA	NA	TGTGCCAGCAGCATCCGGGACGGCCCGTACGAGCAGTACTTC	CASSIRDGPYEQYF
TRBV5-1	TRBJ2-7	NA	NA	TGCGCCAGCAGGCCGACGGGAGCAGGGCGACACGAGCAGTACTTC	CASRPTGAGRHEQYF
TRBV6-4	TRBJ1-4	NA	NA	TGTGCCAGCAGTGAAGGAACAAGCGCTAATGAAAAACTGTTTTTT	CASSEGTSANEKLFF
TRBV15	TRBJ2-7	NA	NA	TGTGCCACCAATACCAGGGGCCAACTCGAGCAGTACTTC	CATNTRGQLEQYF
TRBV4-2	TRBJ2-6	NA	once	TGTGCCAGCAGCCAAGACCCATTAGTAGGACCCCTGCTAGCCTCTGGGGCCAACGTCCTGACTTTC	CASSQDPLVGPLLASGANVLTF
TRBV3-1/TRBV3-2	TRBJ1-3	TRBD1	NA	TGTGCCAGCAGCCAAGGGGGGGACAGTACGGTTGGAAACACCATATATTTT	CASSQGGDSTVGNTIYF
TRBV11-2	TRBJ2-1	TRBD1	few	TGTGCCAGCAGTCGAGAGGGACAGGGGAACAATGAGCAGTTCTTC	CASSREGQGNNEQFF
TRBV6-5	TRBJ1-1	TRBD1	few	TGTGCCAGCAGCCCCGTAGACAGGGACTCTGAAGCTTTCTTT	CASSPVDRDSEAFF
TRBV2	TRBJ1-2	NA	NA	TGTGCCAGCAGTGACGGGCGAGACGAAGCTAACTATGGCTACACCTTC	CASSDGRDEANYGYTF
TRBV9	TRBJ1-6	NA	once	TGTGCCAGCAGCGTAGACGCAGGGGATAATTCACCCCTCCACTTT	CASSVDAGDNSPLHF
TRBV9	TRBJ2-7	NA	once	TGTGCCAGCAGCGTAGGTTCACCGTCCTACGAGCAGTACTTC	CASSVGSPSYEQYF
TRBV7-6	TRBJ2-2	TRBD1	NA	TGTGCCAGCAGCTTAGTCCGGGGGACAGGGTTGGCCGGGGAGCTGTTTTTT	CASSLVRGTGLAGELFF
TRBV5-6	TRBJ2-7	NA	NA	TGTGCCAGCAGCTTGGCCCGTTCAGGGGCGATCTCCTACGAGCAGTACTTC	CASSLARSGAISYEQYF
TRBV3-1/TRBV3-2	TRBJ1-6	TRBD1	NA	TGTGCCACCGGCAGGGGGAAGAATTCACCCCTCCACTTT	CATGRGKNSPLHF
TRBV19	TRBJ2-3	NA	NA	TGTGCCAGTAGTATAGGGACAAGCACAGATACGCAGTATTTT	CASSIGTSTDTQYF
TRBV7-3	TRBJ2-3	NA	NA	TGTGCCAGCAGCTTAACTCCGAAAGATACGCAGTATTTT	CASSLTPKDTQYF
TRBV5-4	TRBJ1-4	TRBD1	NA	TGTGCCAGCAGCCCGGACAGGGTAGTGTCGGTTTGGAGTGAAAAACTGTTTTTT	CASSPDRVVSVWSEKLFF
TRBV10-1	TRBJ1-4	NA	NA	TGCGCCAGCAAGGAAAAACTGTTTTTT	CASKEKLFF
TRBV7-2	TRBJ1-1	NA	NA	TGTGCCAGCAGCTTAGGGCAGGGCACTGAAGCTTTCTTT	CASSLGQGTEAFF
TRBV18	TRBJ2-1	NA	NA	TGTGCCAGCTCACCAAAAGGGGGGAAAAACAGACAGAGCTCCTACAATGAGCAGTTCTTC	CASSPKGGKNRQSSYNEQFF
TRBV10-3	TRBJ2-1	NA	NA	TGTGCCATCAGTGAGTCGTACAATGAGCAGTTCTTC	CAISESYNEQFF
TRBV5-4	TRBJ1-2	NA	once	TGTGCCAGCAGCTCGGACGCGCACTATGGCTACACCTTC	CASSSDAHYGYTF
TRBV6-4	TRBJ1-2	TRBD1	NA	TGTGCCAGCTTGACAGGGGAGGACTATGGCTACACCTTC	CASLTGEDYGYTF
TRBV28	TRBJ1-3	NA	NA	TGTGCCAGTGTCAAGGCGGCTGGAAACACCATATATTTT	CASVKAAGNTIYF
TRBV3-1/TRBV3-2	TRBJ1-2	TRBD1	NA	TGTGCCAGCAGCCTTCTGGGACAGGAGTATGGCTACACCTTC	CASSLLGQEYGYTF
TRBV10-3	TRBJ1-5	NA	few	TGTGCCATCAGTGAGGGGATGGATCTTGGGGATCAGCCCCAGCATTTT	CAISEGMDLGDQPQHF
TRBV28	TRBJ2-2	NA	NA	TGTGCCAGCAGCCATGCTCAGCTCGCGAACACCGGGGAGCTGTTTTTT	CASSHAQLANTGELFF
TRBV18	TRBJ2-1	NA	NA	TGTGCCAGCTCACCCCGGAGTGACAATGAGCAGTTCTTC	CASSPRSDNEQFF
TRBV2	TRBJ1-2	NA	once	TGTGCCAGCAGTGAAGGCACAGGGAACTATGGCTACACCTTC	CASSEGTGNYGYTF
TRBV11-3	TRBJ2-7	NA	NA	TGTGCCAGCAGCCGGAACGGCGGGGGCACCCCCTACGAGCAGTACTTC	CASSRNGGGTPYEQYF
TRBV28	TRBJ1-2	NA	NA	TGTGCCAGCAGTCTGGAGCGGGGGTTAGGTGGCTACACCTTC	CASSLERGLGGYTF
TRBV19	TRBJ1-5	TRBD1	once	TGTGCCAGTAGTTTCCACAGGGGGAAGCCCAATCAGCCCCAGCATTTT	CASSFHRGKPNQPQHF
TRBV5-6	TRBJ2-2	TRBD1	NA	TGTGCCAGCAGCGGGGGACAGGGACGCACCGGGGAGCTGTTTTTT	CASSGGQGRTGELFF
TRBV28	TRBJ1-1	TRBD1	NA	TGTGCCAGCGGTCCAGGGGGCCAGGGCACTGAAGCTTTCTTT	CASGPGGQGTEAFF
TRBV5-6	TRBJ2-5	TRBD2	NA	TGTGCCAGCAGCTTGGCGGGGGGTTACCAAGAGACCCAGTACTTC	CASSLAGGYQETQYF
TRBV12-3/TRBV12-4	TRBJ2-1	NA	NA	TGTGCCAGCAGTTTTGGTTACAATGAGCAGTTCTTC	CASSFGYNEQFF
TRBV7-9	TRBJ1-5	TRBD1	NA	TGTGCCAGCAGCTTAGAGGGGACAGGGGCTCAGCCCCAGCATTTT	CASSLEGTGAQPQHF
TRBV4-1	TRBJ2-3	TRBD1	few	TGCGCCAGCAGCCAACCCTGGGACAGGGGAAGGGGTACGCAGTATTTT	CASSQPWDRGRGTQYF
TRBV3-1/TRBV3-2	TRBJ1-5	NA	NA	TGTGCCAGCAGTTCCCGGAACAATCAGCCCCAGCATTTT	CASSSRNNQPQHF
TRBV5-6	TRBJ1-2	TRBD1	NA	TGTGCCAGCAGCCCCGGACAGGGTCGTGGCTACACCTTC	CASSPGQGRGYTF
TRBV9	TRBJ1-2	NA	NA	TGTGCCAGCAGCTACGGGATCGGTGGCTACACCTTC	CASSYGIGGYTF
TRBV19	TRBJ2-7	NA	NA	TGTGCCAGTAGTATCTCCAGGGTGGGTTACGAGCAGTACTTC	CASSISRVGYEQYF
TRBV5-1	TRBJ2-3	NA	few	TGCGCCTGGCGCACGGGATCCGCAGATACGCAGTATTTT	CAWRTGSADTQYF